The 28 T cell receptor beta chains in this list originate from one sample, sequenced in a study of blood T cell repertoires in COVID-19. Sequencing was performed with immunoSEQ multiplex PCR; in TCRdb, only in-frame clones are kept and a portion is missing. The sample consists of about 480,000 clones, roughly 89% of them appearing once. Sample: peripheral blood. The receptor source for this set is a man aged 18 to 29 with COVID-19, enrolled during active disease.

The rearrangement uses TRBV5-1 and TRBJ2-5; TRBD1 agrees at 7 bases. With 4 bases clipped from V and 7 bases from J, the junction kept 7 bases outside the gene matches. Germline lookup yields CDR1 SGHRS and CDR2 YFSETQ. The CDR3 is 13 residues long. CDR3 in DNA: TGCGCCAGCAGCCCGGGACAGCAGGTGACCCAGTACTTC. Its protein product is CASSPGQQVTQYF.

To note about this clone: This could be a read error, since a much larger clone is one nucleotide away. The chain carries TRBV5-5 and TRBJ1-5; TRBD1 aligns across 9 bases. Germline V gene sequence: CDR1 SGHKS, CDR2 YYEKEE (reference sequence). The CDR3 totals 15 residues. Trimming took 3 bases from V and 1 from J; bases not matched to a gene: 2. The CDR3 nucleotides read TGTGCCAGCAGCTACGGACAGGGGAGCAATCAGCCCCAGCATTTT. Amino acid sequence: CASSYGQGSNQPQHF.

The chain has TRBV5-4 and TRBJ2-1, with TRBD2 matching over 8 bases. Germline CDR1 is SGHNT and CDR2 is YYREEE (reference sequence). The CDR3 has 14 amino acids. V lost 9 bases, J lost 6 bases, and 11 bases stayed unmatched. In nucleotides, the CDR3 is TGTGCCACCCAGAGGGAGCTAGCGGGCAATGAGCAGTTCTTC. Protein: CATQRELAGNEQFF.

Only one count was recorded for this clone. The genes are TRBV3-1 (or the pseudogene TRBV3-2) and TRBJ2-6; TRBD1 aligns across 11 bases. From germline, CDR1 is LGHDT and CDR2 YNNKEL (reference sequence). The J segment lost 1 base and the V segment lost 5 bases, leaving 7 bases of the junction unmatched. CDR3 length: 18 amino acids. The CDR3 nucleotides read TGTGCCAGCAGCTCTAGGACAGGGGGCGCTTCTGGGGCCAACGTCCTGACTTTC. Translated: CASSSRTGGASGANVLTF.

This chain connects TRBV18 to TRBJ2-3, with 11 positions matching TRBD2. Trimming removed 6 bases from V and 2 bases from J; junction bases left unmatched: 4. This CDR3 is built from 15 residues. Per germline, CDR1 KGHSH and CDR2 LQKENI. CDR3 sequence: CASSLAGGYTDTQYF. The CDR3 nucleotides are TGTGCCAGCTCGCTAGCGGGAGGCTACACAGATACGCAGTATTTT. The entire variable domain, with the rest obtained from reference TRBV18 and TRBJ2-3, is as follows: NAGVMQNPRHLVRRRGQEARLRCSPMKGHSHVYWYRQLPEEGLKFMVYLQKENIIDESGMPKERFSAEFPKEGPSILRIQQVVRGDSAAYFCASSLAGGYTDTQYFGPGTRLTVL.

V gene TRBV27 combines with J gene TRBJ1-6; D is ambiguous. The germline V and J ends were trimmed by 4 bases and 7 bases, with 11 bases remaining between them. Germline CDR1 is MNHEY and CDR2 is SMNVEV (reference sequence). The CDR3 contains 14 residues. The DNA for the CDR3 is TGTGCCAGCAGTTCGGAGGTGGGGAATTCACCCCTCCACTTT. Protein product: CASSSEVGNSPLHF.

The chain recombines TRBV11-2 with TRBJ1-1, with TRBD1 matching 7 bases. The V gene end was trimmed by 0 bases and the J gene end by 9 bases; junction bases not matched to a gene: 4. The length of the CDR3 is 13 residues. Germline lookup yields CDR1 SGHAT and CDR2 FQNNGV. The CDR3 DNA sequence: TGTGCCAGCAGCTTAGAACGGAGGGGGCAAGCTTTCTTT. Translating it yields CASSLERRGQAFF.

The CDR3 bases are TGTGCCACCCGCGGGGTTGAGCAGTTCTTC. It translates to CATRGVEQFF. The genes are TRBV6-5 and TRBJ2-1, with D perhaps matching TRBD2 (6 bases). The germline CDR1 and CDR2 sequences are MNHEY and SVGAGI. The germline V and J ends were trimmed by 10 bases and 9 bases, with 10 bases remaining between them. CDR3 size: 10 residues.

V is TRBV7-9 and J is TRBJ2-3, with D possibly being TRBD1 (5 bases). Germline CDR1 reads SEHNR; CDR2 reads FQNEAQ (reference sequence). The CDR3 has 15 amino acids. Trimming cost V 5 bases and J 4 bases, with 16 bases left between them. CDR3 DNA sequence: TGTGCCAGCAGCCGAAACCAGGGAAGCGCAGATACGCAGTATTTT. Translating it yields CASSRNQGSADTQYF.

The chain combines TRBV2 with TRBJ1-6, with 8 bases fitting TRBD1. CDR3 length: 14 residues. V lost 7 bases to trimming and J lost 9 bases; unmatched junction nucleotides: 8. In germline, CDR1 is SNHLY, CDR2 FYNNEI. The CDR3 is CASTPRTGTSPLHF. CDR3 bases: TGTGCCAGCACCCCGAGGACAGGGACTTCACCCCTCCACTTT.

The chain uses TRBV13 and TRBJ1-3; D is unclear. The CDR3 is 15 amino acids. The germline V and J ends were trimmed by 0 bases and 0 bases, with 6 bases remaining between them. Germline V gene data show CDR1 as PRHDT and CDR2 as FYEKMQ (reference sequence). In DNA, the CDR3 is TGTGCCAGCAGCTTAGGACGGTACTCTGGAAACACCATATATTTT. It translates to CASSLGRYSGNTIYF. Full variable domain (outside the CDR3, taken from reference TRBV13 and TRBJ1-3): AAGVIQSPRHLIKEKRETATLKCYPIPRHDTVYWYQQGPGQDPQFLISFYEKMQSDKGSIPDRFSAQQFSDYHSELNMSSLELGDSALYFCASSLGRYSGNTIYFGEGSWLTVV.

CDR3 amino acids: CASSLTSGNYEQYF. CDR3 coding DNA: TGTGCCAGCAGCCTGACTAGCGGGAACTACGAGCAGTACTTC. V is TRBV7-8 and J is TRBJ2-7, with TRBD2 matching 11 bases. Germline V gene lookup returns CDR1 SGHVS and CDR2 FQNEAQ. V lost 5 bases to trimming and J lost 3 bases; unmatched junction nucleotides: 3. The CDR3 is made up of 14 amino acids.

The rearrangement links TRBV24-1 to TRBJ2-7; D uncertain. The germline CDR1 and CDR2 sequences are KGHDR and SFDVKD. CDR3 length: 10 residues. With 9 bases removed from V and 2 bases from J, the gap between germline ends came to 4 bases. The CDR3 reads CATEAYEQYF. The CDR3 nucleotides are TGTGCCACCGAGGCCTACGAGCAGTACTTC.

This chain uses TRBV3-1 (or the pseudogene TRBV3-2) with TRBJ1-5; no definite D call. This CDR3 is built from 14 residues. Germline assignment: CDR1 LGHDT and CDR2 YNNKEL (reference sequence). With 0 bases removed from V and 8 bases from J, the gap between germline ends came to 11 bases. CDR3 protein: CASSQEPGIEPQHF. Written as DNA, the CDR3 is TGTGCCAGCAGCCAAGAGCCGGGTATCGAGCCCCAGCATTTT.

In its sample, this clone was seen once. The genes are TRBV3-1 (or the pseudogene TRBV3-2) and TRBJ2-3; 10 nucleotides align to TRBD2. Trimming took 4 bases from V and 5 from J; bases not matched to a gene: 12. Germline CDR1 reads LGHDT; CDR2 reads YNNKEL (reference sequence). The CDR3 is 17 residues long. CDR3 sequence: CASSLQGSSGGKDTQYF. CDR3 nucleotides: TGTGCCAGCAGCCTACAGGGTTCTAGCGGGGGTAAAGATACGCAGTATTTT.

This chain uses TRBV19 with TRBJ2-6; 8 bases align to TRBD1. The germline CDR1 and CDR2 sequences are LNHDA and SQIVND (reference sequence). The ends lost 5 bases at V and 2 bases at J; junction bases unmatched: 2. This CDR3 comprises 15 residues. In nucleotides, the CDR3 is TGTGCCAGTAGTCACAGGGGGACTGGGGCCAACGTCCTGACTTTC. Protein product: CASSHRGTGANVLTF.

This chain connects TRBV13 to TRBJ1-1, with a weak D call TRBD1 (6 bases). The CDR3 is 14 amino acids. CDR1 PRHDT and CDR2 FYEKMQ come from the germline V gene (reference sequence). Trimming removed 2 bases from V and 0 bases from J, with 7 bases in between. In nucleotides, the CDR3 is TGTGCCAGCAGCTTAAGGGGGATGAACACTGAAGCTTTCTTT. Translation gives CASSLRGMNTEAFF.

This sequence joins TRBV10-2 and TRBJ1-2; D might be TRBD1 (6 bases). Germline CDR1 is WSHSY and CDR2 is SAAADI. The CDR3 has 12 amino acids. Between the trimmed V and J ends, which lost 4 bases and 9 bases, there was a span of 12 bases. CDR3 sequence: CASSAIRGSYTF. DNA of the CDR3: TGCGCCAGCAGTGCTATCAGGGGAAGCTACACCTTC.

This sequence joins TRBV6-5 and TRBJ1-5; TRBD1 might be the D (5 bases). V lost 5 bases and J lost 0, with 11 bases in between. From germline, CDR1 is MNHEY and CDR2 SVGAGI. The CDR3 has 15 residues. The CDR3 DNA is TGTGCCAGCAGTCCCTCGCAGGGTAGCAATCAGCCCCAGCATTTT. It specifies CASSPSQGSNQPQHF.

The chain joins TRBV7-9 to TRBJ1-4; 9 bases fit TRBD1. This CDR3 comprises 15 residues. V gave up 8 bases and J gave up 7 bases; unmatched junction bases: 11. Germline loops: CDR1 SEHNR, CDR2 FQNEAQ (reference sequence). Here the CDR3 DNA reads TGTGCCAGCGTACTTTTGGGACAGGGTTTTGAAAAACTGTTTTTT. Its translation: CASVLLGQGFEKLFF. Supplemented by reference TRBV7-9 and TRBJ1-4, the full variable domain reads DTGVSQNPRHKITKRGQNVTFRCDPISEHNRLYWYRQTLGQGPEFLTYFQNEAQLEKSRLLSDRFSAERPKGSFSTLEIQRTEQGDSAMYLCASVLLGQGFEKLFFGSGTQLSVL.

The chain has TRBV7-9 and TRBJ2-7; 9 bases line up with TRBD2. Germline CDR1 SEHNR, CDR2 FQNEAQ (reference sequence). This CDR3 comprises 16 residues. V trimming: 4 bases; J trimming: 2 bases; junction bases outside the gene matches: 9. CDR3 loop: CASSWERGVNAYEQYF. In nucleotides, the CDR3 is TGTGCCAGCAGCTGGGAGCGGGGGGTTAACGCCTACGAGCAGTACTTC.

The chain links TRBV3-1 (or the pseudogene TRBV3-2) to TRBJ2-1, with 7 bases aligning to TRBD2. Germline V gene sequence: CDR1 LGHDT, CDR2 YNNKEL (reference sequence). The CDR3 consists of 15 residues. The V segment lost 3 bases and the J segment 4 bases; nucleotides outside the gene matches: 6. In DNA form, the CDR3 reads TGTGCCAGCAGCCAGGGTTTCGGGGGGTACAATGAGCAGTTCTTC. This codes for CASSQGFGGYNEQFF.

The J gene is TRBJ2-5, the V gene TRBV6-4; TRBD2 is a possible D gene (6 bases). In germline, CDR1 is MRHNA, CDR2 SNTAGT. The germline V and J ends were trimmed by 6 bases and 5 bases, with 16 bases remaining between them. There are 14 residues in the CDR3. CDR3 residues: CASRYRDSVETQYF. In DNA, the CDR3 is TGTGCCAGCAGATACCGGGACTCAGTGGAGACCCAGTACTTC.

The chain links TRBV6-6 to TRBJ2-7; TRBD1 is a possible D gene (5 bases). CDR3 length: 14 amino acids. V was trimmed by 0 bases and J by 5 bases, leaving 11 bases between them. Germline CDR1 reads MNHNY; CDR2 reads SVGAGI (reference sequence). The CDR3 DNA is TGTGCCAGCAGTTACTCGAGCCAGGGAAACGAGCAGTACTTC. Its translation: CASSYSSQGNEQYF.

This sequence joins TRBV6-1 and TRBJ1-5; 9 positions agree with TRBD1. CDR3 length: 16 amino acids. Germline loops: CDR1 MNHNS, CDR2 SASEGT. V was clipped by 2 bases and J by 4 bases; unmatched bases: 6. The CDR3 DNA follows: TGTGCCAGCAGTGAAAGGACAGGGGCCACTAATCAGCCCCAGCATTTT. Translated, it gives CASSERTGATNQPQHF.

V is TRBV7-9 and J is TRBJ2-7; D is possibly TRBD2 (5 bases). The CDR3 sequence is 13 residues long. V lost 5 bases and J 8 bases, leaving 16 bases between the germline ends. In germline, CDR1 is SEHNR, CDR2 FQNEAQ (reference sequence). The CDR3 loop is CASSAAGIDKQYF. The CDR3 coding sequence is TGTGCCAGCAGCGCAGCCGGGATCGATAAGCAGTACTTC.

The chain combines TRBV7-9 with TRBJ2-3; D remains ambiguous. Germline values: CDR1 SEHNR, CDR2 FQNEAQ (reference sequence). Trimming left V 1 base short and J 2 bases short, with 10 bases between. The CDR3 runs to 15 residues. The CDR3 is CASSLGHRTTDTQYF. The DNA of the CDR3 is TGTGCCAGCAGCTTAGGGCACCGCACCACAGATACGCAGTATTTT.

This chain connects TRBV5-6 to TRBJ1-2; a weak D match, TRBD1 (5 bases). Germline CDR1 SGHDT, CDR2 YYEEEE. The CDR3 length is 15 residues. The V end lost 5 bases, the J end lost 4 bases, and 18 bases lay between the germline ends. In nucleotides, the CDR3 is TGTGCCAGCAGACTTGGGGGAGGGTTAGTCTATGGCTACACCTTC. Translation gives CASRLGGGLVYGYTF. Complete variable domain (other parts from reference TRBV5-6 and TRBJ1-2): DAGVTQSPTHLIKTRGQQVTLRCSPKSGHDTVSWYQQALGQGPQFIFQYYEEEERQRGNFPDRFSGHQFPNYSSELNVNALLLGDSALYLCASRLGGGLVYGYTFGSGTRLTVV.